The entry that follows covers one TCR beta chain sequence. There is no known antigen for this receptor. The sample holds no much larger clone one base away, and base qualities are not on file. TCRbeta CDR3 regions were amplified from genomic DNA using the immunoSEQ Assay, a bias-controlled multiplex PCR. As for the original processing: The number of nucleated cells in each sample was estimated by amplification of reference gene primers within the assay. Sequence reads were collapsed and filtered to measure the absolute abundance of every unique TCRbeta CDR3 rearrangement. For each sample, productive Simpson clonality was calculated by taking the square root of Simpson's diversity index across productive rearrangements. TCRdb took this table from immuneACCESS and kept in-frame rearrangements with V and J called. Such tables lack part of the clones; where checked against another copy, unresolved V genes explain under half of the gap, and the rest is unexplained. From that table come the V and J calls and clone size; the DNA was used to work out D and trimming. Here the sample has 150,000 to 200,000 clones; around 87% occur a single time. The ten largest clones add up to 2.7% of the sample.

This sample is part of a study of blood T cell repertoires in COVID-19 (dated by TCRdb to the early 2020s). Background on the whole study: Samples covering the acute and convalescent phases of COVID-19 were provided by collaborators in the United States, Italy and Spain. Where available, HLA class I and class II types were obtained from metadata supplied by the sample provider rather than from assay-based typing. The samples were drawn from two sources: the first 160 participants of the ongoing ImmuneRACE study, and 1,200 or so subjects contributed by 6 global collaborators. The material from the prospective study consisted of cDNA or gDNA derived from T cells, B-cell-depleted T cells, or PBMCs. The sample metadata nearly always contained a de-identified subject ID, COVID-19 status, age in years and sex. The repertoires were released in a freely available public database intended as a resource for research on the immune response to SARS-CoV-2. Deeply sampled blood TCRbeta repertoires from subjects exposed to, actively infected with, or recovered from COVID-19 were included in the dataset.

Results the study describes overall, beyond this receptor: The amount of clinical and demographic metadata varied by source and participant and was provided uncurated.

Whole blood was collected in K2EDTA tubes by collaborating institutions according to the institutions' own protocols. For TCRbeta analysis, collaborator samples were shipped as frozen whole blood, as isolated PBMCs, or as DNA extracted from either sample type. The cysteine opens and the phenylalanine closes a CDR3 of 17 amino acids. Just the 51-base CDR3 DNA is kept, in frame starting at base 1. V ends up 4 bases short and J 0 bases short, with an unmatched junction base count of 9. CDR1 MNHEY and CDR2 SMNVEV were looked up in the germline V gene (reference sequence). The sequence joins TRBV27 to TRBJ2-7; TRBD2 lines up with 10 middle nucleotides. The clonotype originates from a man aged 35-49 years with active or convalescent COVID-19. The sample consisted of peripheral blood. The CDR3 corresponds to CASSSHSSGGLSYEQYF. Here is the DNA: TGTGCCAGCAGTTCCCACTCTAGCGGGGGTCTCTCCTACGAGCAGTACTTC.